Sequencing of this T cell receptor beta chain was carried out in a study of T cells in Graves' hyperthyroidism and ophthalmopathy. Study-level points and caveats: Ophthalmopathy got predicted by the model a median about 6.5 months before its onset.

This CDR3 is 17 amino acids long. Germline lookup yields CDR1 SGHTA and CDR2 FQGTGA. V trimming: 0 bases; J trimming: 6 bases; junction bases outside the gene matches: 12. Turning to this clonotype: The antigen is unknown.

Uncontrolled infection, other autoimmune disease, pregnancy or lactation barred patients from enrollment. Amplification yielded TCR beta CDR3 regions, with RNA transcripts as the source. HTBI primers were employed in a first-round RT-PCR of the TCR CDR3. TCRdb re-analysed the multiplex PCR reads in MiXCR, keeping a single row per CDR3 protein. Of 300,000 to 400,000 distinct CDR3 sequences listed, about 13% are singletons. The chain couples TRBV7-3 to TRBJ1-2, with TRBD1 matching over 8 bases. The source is a woman younger than 30 with Graves' hyperthyroidism. Material: blood. Here the CDR3 DNA reads TGTGCCAGCAGCTTAACCCGGGGGGGCAGGGGGCAGGATGGCTACACCTTC. Encoded protein: CASSLTRGGRGQDGYTF.